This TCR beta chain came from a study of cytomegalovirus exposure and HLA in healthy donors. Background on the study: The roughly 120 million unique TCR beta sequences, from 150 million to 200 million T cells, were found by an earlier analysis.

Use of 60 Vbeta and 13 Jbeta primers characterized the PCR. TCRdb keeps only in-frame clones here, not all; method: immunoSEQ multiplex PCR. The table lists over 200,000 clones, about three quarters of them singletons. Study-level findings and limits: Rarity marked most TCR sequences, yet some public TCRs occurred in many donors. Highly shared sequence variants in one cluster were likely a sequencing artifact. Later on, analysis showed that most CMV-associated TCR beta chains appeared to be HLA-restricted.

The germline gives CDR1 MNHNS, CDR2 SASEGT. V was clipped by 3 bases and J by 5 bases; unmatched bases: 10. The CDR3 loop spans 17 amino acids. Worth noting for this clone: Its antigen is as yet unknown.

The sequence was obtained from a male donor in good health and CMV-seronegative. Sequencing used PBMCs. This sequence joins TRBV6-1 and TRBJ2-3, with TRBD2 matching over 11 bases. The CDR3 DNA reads TGTGCCAGCAGTGATTCAGGACTAGCGGGTACAATAGATACGCAGTATTTT. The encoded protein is CASSDSGLAGTIDTQYF.